This T cell receptor beta chain was obtained from a study of cytomegalovirus exposure and HLA in healthy donors (dated 2017 in TCRdb). In the study overall: According to a later analysis, one platform produced both the approximately 110 validation repertoires and the 666 repertoires of the first cohort. A separate validation cohort of roughly 120 different subjects was used in addition to the approximately 640-subject first cohort. To predict cytomegalovirus infection status, the study brought together high-throughput TCR immunosequencing, statistical association of individual TCRs with disease status, and machine learning. The study aimed to test whether signatures of past pathogen exposure could be identified by cataloging public T cell receptors.

The donors were included in the validation cohort of 100 to 150 subjects, a group kept apart from the roughly 680-subject first cohort. CDR1 is given as LGHNT and CDR2 as FRNRAP, both from the germline V gene. V is shortened by 6 bases, J by 6 bases, and the region joining them spans 12 bases. From its cysteine to its phenylalanine, the CDR3 spans 14 amino acids. Only CDR3 DNA is held: 42 bases, read in frame from base 1. Study-wide findings and limitations: In a later analysis, TCRs clustered in the first cohort were found to also tend to co-occur in the 130 or so validation repertoires, with 85% to 95% of cluster scores above 0. Most TCR sequences were observed very rarely across donors, whereas some public TCRs were present in many individuals. A few of the identified cytomegalovirus-associated TCR beta chains were confirmed in vitro to be specific for cytomegalovirus antigens. The validation cohort had no HLA typing available for a later analysis, so co-occurrence within that cohort was assessed over all 120 or so repertoires. The classifier was reported to diagnose cytomegalovirus status with high specificity and sensitivity in both the original cohort and the validation cohort. The study gave a list of 150 to 200 TCR beta chains associated with cytomegalovirus. The authors suggested that the approach could potentially be extended to other disease states and immunological phenotypes.

A remark on this clone: The antigen it binds to is not known. No clone much larger than this one lies a single base away; base qualities are absent.

The library was generated by the immunoSEQ multiplex PCR assay. In the authors' own workflow: To diagnose cytomegalovirus status from the catalog of TCR beta chain sequences, a statistical classification framework was built. What TCRdb holds here is the immuneACCESS table cut down to in-frame rearrangements. Part of the clones is not present; checked against another copy, under half of the missing clones reflect an unresolved V gene, and the others are unexplained. Clone size and the V and J calls come from that table; the DNA yielded D and trimming. The sample data list about 120,000 clones, and over 65% of these were observed just once. In total, the top ten clones hold approximately 2.3% of the sample.

Sequenced sample: PBMCs. The source is a woman in her thirties in good health and CMV-seronegative. This chain joins TRBV12-5 to TRBJ1-6; no D gene can be assigned with confidence. The CDR3 protein: CASGVRAANSPLHF. In nucleotide form, the sequence is TGTGCTAGTGGGGTGCGAGCGGCTAATTCACCCCTCCACTTT.